Each of the 24 T cell receptor beta chains below was sequenced from the same sample in a study of PD-1 blockade in classical Hodgkin lymphoma. Libraries were prepared by immunoSEQ multiplex PCR; TCRdb keeps only in-frame clonotypes and omits some of them. The repertoire holds almost 100,000 clones, with more than 90% as singletons. Every patient relapsed after autologous stem cell transplantation, and brentuximab vedotin exposure varied. This material consisted of peripheral blood mononuclear cells (PBMCs), taken at baseline. These receptors came from a human donor with classical Hodgkin lymphoma.

The chain combines TRBV5-1 with TRBJ1-3, with 8 bases matching TRBD1. There are 14 residues in the CDR3. The V gene's germline CDR1 is SGHRS and CDR2 YFSETQ. The ends lost 3 bases at V and 8 bases at J; junction bases unmatched: 7. CDR3 in amino acids: CASSSLQGEDTIYF. CDR3 DNA sequence: TGCGCCAGCAGCTCGCTACAGGGGGAAGACACCATATATTTT.

The chain uses TRBV6-6 and TRBJ1-5; D might be TRBD1 (6 bases). With 6 bases removed from V and 3 bases from J, the gap between germline ends came to 9 bases. Germline V gives CDR1 MNHNY, CDR2 SVGAGI (reference sequence). The CDR3 is 13 residues long. The CDR3 DNA follows: TGTGCCAGCAGCGGACAGCCCAATCAGCCCCAGCATTTT. As protein: CASSGQPNQPQHF.

The rearrangement links TRBV19 to TRBJ2-6; 10 bases are shared with TRBD2. Looked up from germline, CDR1 is LNHDA and CDR2 is SQIVND (reference sequence). This CDR3 is built from 16 residues. The CDR3 nucleotides read TGTGCAGCAGGTGGCCTAGCGGGAGCTGGGGCCAACGTCCTGACTTTC. Its translation: CAAGGLAGAGANVLTF. The whole variable domain, filled in from reference TRBV19 and TRBJ2-6, reads DGGITQSPKYLFRKEGQNVTLSCEQNLNHDAMYWYRQDPGQGLRLIYYSQIVNDFQKGDIAEGYSVSREKKESFPLTVTSAQKNPTAFYLCAAGGLAGAGANVLTFGAGSRLTVL.

The J gene is TRBJ2-7, the V gene TRBV7-6; D is unresolved. Looked up from germline, CDR1 is SGHVS and CDR2 is FNYEAQ. The CDR3 covers 14 residues. V lost 5 bases to trimming and J lost 3 bases, with 14 bases between them. The CDR3 loop is CASSVSTLYYEQYF. As DNA, the CDR3 is TGTGCCAGCAGCGTTTCTACGCTATACTACGAGCAGTACTTC.

V is TRBV30 and J is TRBJ1-3; D gene ambiguous. V lost 2 bases to trimming and J lost 6 bases, with 8 bases between them. The CDR3 is 12 residues long. In germline, CDR1 is GTSNPN, CDR2 SVGIG (reference sequence). The CDR3 nucleotides are TGTGCCTGGAGTAGAAGGGAAAACACCATATATTTT. Amino acids: CAWSRRENTIYF.

This chain joins TRBV29-1 and TRBJ2-2; D possibly matches TRBD1 or TRBD2 (5 bases each). V lost 7 bases and J lost 6, with 18 bases in between. Germline V gene lookup returns CDR1 SQVTM and CDR2 ANQGSEA. CDR3 length equals 14 residues. This CDR3 is CSAGTSGLAGELFF. CDR3 DNA: TGCAGCGCGGGGACGTCAGGGTTGGCCGGGGAGCTGTTTTTT.

The CDR3 spells CAFRQDNYEQYF. The CDR3 bases are TGTGCCTTCCGACAGGACAACTACGAGCAGTACTTC. The V call is TRBV30, the J call TRBJ2-7, with D possibly TRBD1 on 6 matching bases. Germline CDR1 GTSNPN, CDR2 SVGIG (reference sequence). V was cut by 7 bases and J by 3 bases, with 13 bases left in between. The CDR3 contains 12 residues.

The J gene is TRBJ2-3, the V gene TRBV4-2, with TRBD1 matching 11 bases. Germline V gene data show CDR1 as LGHNA and CDR2 as YNFKEQ. Trimming removed 5 bases from V and 7 bases from J; junction bases left unmatched: 5. The CDR3 runs to 14 residues. The CDR3 reads CASSWTGGGNTQYF. The CDR3 nucleotides are TGTGCCAGCAGCTGGACAGGGGGCGGGAATACGCAGTATTTT.

The chain combines TRBV27 with TRBJ2-3; a possible D gene is TRBD2 (5 bases). Trimming removed 7 bases at V and 4 bases at J, with 18 bases between. The CDR3 has 15 residues. Germline V gene lookup returns CDR1 MNHEY and CDR2 SMNVEV (reference sequence). This CDR3 is CASTTKEDSADTQYF. CDR3 DNA sequence: TGTGCCAGCACCACAAAGGAGGACTCGGCAGATACGCAGTATTTT.

V is TRBV29-1 and J is TRBJ1-1; 9 positions match TRBD1. The CDR3 is 14 amino acids. V dropped 7 bases and J dropped 5; count of bases not matched to a gene: 11. CDR1 and CDR2 (germline): SQVTM, ANQGSEA. The CDR3 DNA reads TGCAGCGCCAGAGCGACAGGGGGAGGGACTGAAGCTTTCTTT. It is translated as CSARATGGGTEAFF.

This chain uses TRBV9 with TRBJ2-5; the D call may be TRBD1 or TRBD2 (5 bases each). CDR1 is SGDLS, CDR2 YYNGEE, per germline. There are 14 residues in the CDR3. V lost 0 bases and J 4 bases, leaving 10 bases between the germline ends. CDR3 in DNA: TGTGCCAGCAGCGTAGGGACGGGGCGAGAGACCCAGTACTTC. This gives the protein CASSVGTGRETQYF.

V is TRBV5-1 and J is TRBJ2-3; D may be TRBD2 (6 bases). The CDR3 is 14 amino acids. Germline loops: CDR1 SGHRS, CDR2 YFSETQ. The ends were cut back, 1 base at V and 3 bases at J, with 9 bases in the middle. CDR3 amino acids: CASSLRGSTDTQYF. CDR3 sequence (DNA): TGCGCCAGCAGCTTGCGGGGGAGTACAGATACGCAGTATTTT. Filled out from reference TRBV5-1 and TRBJ2-3, the complete variable domain reads KAGVTQTPRYLIKTRGQQVTLSCSPISGHRSVSWYQQTPGQGLQFLFEYFSETQRNKGNFPGRFSGRQFSNSRSEMNVSTLELGDSALYLCASSLRGSTDTQYFGPGTRLTVL.

As concerns this clone: This CDR3 is missing its conserved last phenylalanine or tryptophan, likely due to a read error. Because the CDR3's place on the DNA is in doubt, the DNA is left out and the CDR3 is given as listed by TCRdb. The rearrangement joins TRBV6-1 to TRBJ1-2. The CDR3 spans 9 amino acids, including both terminal residues. The V gene's germline CDR1 is MNHNS and CDR2 SASEGT. CDR3 amino acids: CASSRAGPL.

This chain uses TRBV15 with TRBJ2-7; D may be TRBD1 (6 bases). CDR1 LNHNV and CDR2 YYDKDF come from the germline V gene (reference sequence). This CDR3 is built from 15 residues. The V end lost 3 bases, the J end lost 2 bases, and 14 bases lay between the germline ends. The chain's CDR3 is CATSSRTDPPYEQYF. CDR3 DNA sequence: TGTGCCACCAGCAGCCGGACAGACCCTCCCTACGAGCAGTACTTC.

V and J are TRBV7-9 and TRBJ1-1; D ambiguous. Trimming took 9 bases from V and 6 from J, leaving 14 bases between them. Per the germline V gene, CDR1 is SEHNR and CDR2 is FQNEAQ (reference sequence). The CDR3 runs to 12 residues. The CDR3 bases are TGTGCCAGTCAGCTTGTAGTGGCTGAAGCTTTCTTT. As protein: CASQLVVAEAFF.

With regard to this clone: Other nucleotide sequences in the sample specify the same CDR3. The CDR3 reads CASSYIGGTEAFF. CDR3 in DNA: TGTGCCAGCAGTTACATAGGGGGCACTGAAGCTTTCTTT. This chain connects TRBV6-5 to TRBJ1-1, with a possible D match to TRBD1 (6 bases). The CDR3 runs to 13 residues. Germline lookup yields CDR1 MNHEY and CDR2 SVGAGI. V dropped 2 bases and J dropped 4 bases, with 8 bases sitting between them.

This sequence joins TRBV28 and TRBJ2-1, with D uncertain. The germline CDR1 and CDR2 sequences are MDHEN and SYDVKM. This CDR3 region has 14 residues. Trimming left V 4 bases short and J 4 bases short, with 11 bases between. Here the CDR3 reads CASSSPSDYNEQFF. CDR3 coding DNA: TGTGCCAGCAGTTCCCCCTCAGATTACAATGAGCAGTTCTTC.

The chain employs TRBV4-1 and TRBJ1-2; a possible D gene is TRBD1 (6 bases). V lost 1 base and J 1 base, leaving 13 bases between the germline ends. In germline, CDR1 is MGHRA, CDR2 YSYEKL. There are 16 residues in the CDR3. The CDR3 coding sequence is TGCGCCAGCAGCCAAGCGTGGGGGGCGCATAACTATGGCTACACCTTC. Residues: CASSQAWGAHNYGYTF.

The chain couples TRBV13 to TRBJ2-2, with 10 positions matching TRBD2. This CDR3 contains 16 residues. V trimming: 7 bases; J trimming: 7 bases; junction bases outside the gene matches: 12. CDR1 is PRHDT, CDR2 FYEKMQ, per germline (reference sequence). The CDR3 loop reads CASTGTSALNIGELFF. DNA for the CDR3: TGTGCCAGCACCGGGACTAGCGCCCTGAATATCGGGGAGCTGTTTTTT. Together with reference TRBV13 and TRBJ2-2, the CDR3 gives the full variable domain: AAGVIQSPRHLIKEKRETATLKCYPIPRHDTVYWYQQGPGQDPQFLISFYEKMQSDKGSIPDRFSAQQFSDYHSELNMSSLELGDSALYFCASTGTSALNIGELFFGEGSRLTVL.

The genes are TRBV19 and TRBJ2-7; no clear D gene. The CDR3 loop spans 15 amino acids. Trimming removed 6 bases at V and 0 bases at J, with 15 bases between. Germline values: CDR1 LNHDA, CDR2 SQIVND (reference sequence). CDR3 bases: TGTGCCAGTAGCGATAGACTGGATAGCTCCTACGAGCAGTACTTC. Its protein is CASSDRLDSSYEQYF.

The rearrangement uses TRBV27 and TRBJ1-5; no definite D call. Germline V gene lookup returns CDR1 MNHEY and CDR2 SMNVEV (reference sequence). The CDR3 is 16 amino acids. The V gene lost 2 bases and the J gene lost 0 bases, with 11 bases spanning the gap. In DNA form, the CDR3 reads TGTGCCAGCAGTTTAGAAGGCAGGCATAGCAATCAGCCCCAGCATTTT. Protein product: CASSLEGRHSNQPQHF.

The chain combines TRBV11-2 with TRBJ2-2; the match to TRBD1 covers 7 bases. The CDR3 extends over 14 amino acids. Per germline, CDR1 SGHAT and CDR2 FQNNGV. V shed 5 bases, J shed 5 bases, and the junction held 5 bases outside the gene matches. CDR3 residues: CASSQIQGTGELFF. CDR3 coding DNA: TGTGCCAGCAGCCAAATACAGGGGACCGGGGAGCTGTTTTTT.

The chain combines TRBV30 with TRBJ1-1, with 7 nucleotides matching TRBD1. CDR3 length: 14 amino acids. Germline V gene sequence: CDR1 GTSNPN, CDR2 SVGIG (reference sequence). The V and J ends lost 2 bases and 1 base, in that order; junction bases with no gene match: 4. The CDR3 loop reads CAWSLRTGNTEAFF. Here the CDR3 DNA reads TGTGCCTGGAGTCTAAGGACAGGGAACACTGAAGCTTTCTTT.

The CDR3 DNA reads TGTGCCAGCAGTTTTACGGGGACCGGGGAGCTGTTTTTT. Translated, it gives CASSFTGTGELFF. This chain links TRBV27 with TRBJ2-2; tentative D call: TRBD2 (5 bases). Looked up from germline, CDR1 is MNHEY and CDR2 is SMNVEV (reference sequence). Deletions cut 3 bases from V and 5 bases from J, with 7 bases between. The CDR3 has 13 residues.